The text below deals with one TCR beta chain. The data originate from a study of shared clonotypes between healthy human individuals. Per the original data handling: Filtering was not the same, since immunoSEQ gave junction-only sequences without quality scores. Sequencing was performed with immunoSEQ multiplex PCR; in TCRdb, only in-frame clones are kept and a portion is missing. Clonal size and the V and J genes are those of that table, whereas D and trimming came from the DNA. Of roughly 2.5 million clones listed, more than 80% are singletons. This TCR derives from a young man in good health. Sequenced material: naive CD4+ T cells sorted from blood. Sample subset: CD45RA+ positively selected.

The CDR3 nucleotides are TGTGCCATCAGTGAGAGGGGTAGGTACAATGAGCAGTTCTTC. Its protein is CAISERGRYNEQFF. The chain joins TRBV10-3 to TRBJ2-1; possibly TRBD1 for D (5 bases). CDR1 is ENHRY and CDR2 is SYGVKD in the germline V gene. V was trimmed by 2 bases and J by 4 bases, leaving 9 bases between them. The CDR3 contains 14 residues.